The T cell receptor (beta chain) under discussion was sequenced for a study of shared clonotypes between healthy human individuals (TCRdb year 2020). Context from the whole study: The cohort comprised two women and three men aged 18 to 49 years. For each donor, CD4 naive and CD4 memory were each run on three plates, CD8 naive on two plates, and CD8 memory on one plate. Blood TCR repertoires of a handful of healthy adults were deeply sequenced to estimate repertoire size and the extent of clonotype sharing between individuals. Different laboratories and diverse techniques were used to prepare libraries and sequence TCR repertoires, to increase sequencing depth and limit assay-specific biases. Between about 0.85 and 8.9 billion PBMCs per donor were obtained by leukapheresis. Broader findings and caveats from the paper: Compared with non-shared clonotypes, clonotypes shared by all four sorted-subset donors had higher generation probabilities. When a handful of donors were compared, the shared fraction of clonotypes was about 5% for naive CD4, about 4% for naive CD8, 2.3% for memory CD4, and roughly 0.4% for memory CD8. Sampling was limited to blood, and TCR repertoires in tissue likely differ from TCR repertoires in blood. Pairwise subsampling indicated that sequencing depth was expected to affect the degree of clonotype sharing among donors. Rarefaction of sorted-subset datasets indicated incomplete sequencing despite the large sequencing depth. Naive subsets generally had larger estimated clonotype richness than memory subsets did. Because the study included only a small number of donors, the genetic and exposure-history diversity represented was limited.

TCR CDR3 regions were amplified from genomic DNA by multiplex PCR using the deep immunoSEQ assay. Genomic DNA extracted from each cell subset was distributed evenly over all wells of several immunoSEQ 96-well plates, and each plate served as one replicate. For sorted subsets, each replicate PCR was loaded with roughly 190 ng genomic DNA, equivalent to approximately 27,000 T cell genomes. Purified libraries were measured with a Qubit 3.0 fluorometer, size-checked on a Bioanalyzer 2100, and measured again with the KAPA Library Quantification kit. Every immunoSEQ 96-well plate was sequenced on a dedicated single-read 150-cycle Illumina NextSeq 550 flow cell. On the study's bioinformatics: Because the immunoSEQ output included only junctional sequences and no quality scores, the filtering could not be the same as the filtering used for full-length reads. Sequences were annotated with PyIR, a Python wrapper for IgBLAST v1.9, and V/J genes and CDR3 were assigned using IMGT germline references. Reads were filtered out if the reads had weak V/J assignments (E-value above 1e-6), no CDR3, stop codons, out-of-frame junctions, or ambiguous translated residues. V3J clonotypes were defined by identical inferred V gene, J gene, and CDR3 amino acid sequence. To compute the percentage overlap between repertoires, the number of shared unique clonotypes was divided by the size of the smaller repertoire. Repertoire richness was assessed with RTK rarefaction, the Chao1 estimator, and Recon v2.1 estimates of unobserved clonotypes. OLGA was used to compute generation probabilities for all TCRbeta clonotypes that the gDNA method yielded from a handful of donors. TCRdb provides this immuneACCESS table in a form limited to in-frame rearrangements. Some clones are lacking; in checked studies, under half of them reflect an unresolved V gene, and why the rest are absent is not known. V and J calls plus clone size are reproduced from that table; the DNA served to infer D and trimming. Counted in this sample were more than 2,000,000 clones; roughly nine tenths of them appeared once. The ten largest account for around 0.15% of the sample.

To note about this clone: Its antigen is not yet known. No base qualities exist here, and no much larger clone lies one base off it.

The donors were healthy, HIV-negative adults with no recently reported acute infections or vaccinations. Only Caucasian adults living in Nashville, Tennessee, USA were represented among the donors. CD4+ T cells were enriched through magnetic negative selection, after which naive cells were positively selected on CD45RA and the remaining negative fraction served as the memory subset. Blood was collected by leukapheresis, and PBMCs were isolated by Ficoll-Histopaque density gradient centrifugation and then cryopreserved in liquid nitrogen vapor phase. Purity and quantity of every magnetically sorted T cell population were checked by analytical flow cytometry. Each sorted fraction had its genomic DNA isolated and then quantified by UV absorbance on a Nanodrop 2000c. Reading from cysteine to phenylalanine, the CDR3 counts 15 amino acids. Of all the DNA, just the CDR3 is kept, 45 bases in frame from base 1. The germline V gene encodes CDR1 ENHRY and CDR2 SYGVKD. Cut back by 2 bases and 7 bases, the V and J ends lie 15 bases apart.

The chain is made from TRBV10-3 and TRBJ2-1; TRBD2 is a weak D gene call, 5 bases matching. This TCR was sampled from a man aged 18-30 years in good health. The sample comprised naive CD4+ T cells sorted from blood. The sample's cell subset or site label is to be understood as: CD45RA+ positively selected. Here the CDR3 is given as CAISERWTPGNEQFF. The sequence in DNA is TGTGCCATCAGTGAGAGATGGACCCCGGGAAATGAGCAGTTCTTC.